This TCR beta chain was identified in a study of OX40 agonist ivuxolimab in advanced cancers. General study points: Both CD4+ and CD8+ T cell populations in blood had undergone clonal expansion by week 6 at 0.1 to 3.0 mg/kg.

As regards this clone: The antigen is unknown.

The assay was immunoSEQ multiplex PCR, and TCRdb's table has in-frame clones only and misses some. Of approximately 100,000 clones listed, about 91% were seen once; the top ten hold around 0.51%. CDR1 LNHDA and CDR2 SQIVND come from the germline V gene (reference sequence). The ends lost 6 bases at V and 3 bases at J; junction bases unmatched: 6. This CDR3 has 15 residues. The clonotype originates from an adult with an advanced solid tumor such as melanoma, head and neck, liver or kidney cancer. This chain connects TRBV19 to TRBJ1-2; 11 bases fit TRBD1. The input for sequencing was CD4+ or CD8+ T cells sorted from blood, taken in a trial of the OX40 agonist ivuxolimab. CDR3 bases: TGTGCCAGTAGGCCCTTGGGACAGGGGGACTATGGCTACACCTTC. Translating it yields CASRPLGQGDYGYTF.